This T cell receptor (beta chain) emerged from a study of blood T cell repertoires in COVID-19. At the level of the study: Some COVID-19 samples were acute and others convalescent; all came from the United States, Italy and Spain.

Followed over time, Seattle patients had been enrolled while infection was active. CDR3 size: 14 residues. CDR1 SNHLY and CDR2 FYNNEI come from the germline V gene. The germline V and J ends were trimmed by 4 bases and 3 bases, with 12 bases remaining between them. Here immunoSEQ multiplex PCR was the method, and the copy in TCRdb shows in-frame clones only, minus some. Seen here are about 55,000 clones, roughly 87% observed once, and the top ten hold 3% to 4%. The source of this sequence is a man between 40 and 49 years old with COVID-19, enrolled during active disease. V usage is TRBV2 and J usage is TRBJ2-5; D gene ambiguous. The sequenced sample was peripheral blood. The CDR3 bases are TGTGCCAGCAGTGCGCTAGTGAATGAAGAGACCCAGTACTTC. It encodes CASSALVNEETQYF.